This T cell receptor (beta chain) was identified during a study of T cell responses to AZD1222 COVID-19 vaccine. Study-wide background: Some second doses came at about 4 weeks and others at about 12 weeks; these were pooled.

V was clipped by 1 base and J by 0 bases, with 6 bases between them. CDR1 and CDR2 from the germline V gene are ENHRY and SYGVKD. The CDR3 is 14 amino acids. Measured with immunoSEQ multiplex PCR; TCRdb has only the in-frame clones, and not every one. In the table there are 93,000 or so clones, about nine tenths of which are singletons. The sequence was obtained from an adult in good health. The chain has TRBV10-3 and TRBJ1-2, with D unresolved. Sequences were derived from peripheral blood, sampled on day 0 of AZD1222 vaccination. The DNA of the CDR3 is TGTGCCATCAGTGAGTTCGCGGCTAACTATGGCTACACCTTC. Translating it yields CAISEFAANYGYTF.